The rows below give T cell receptor beta chains drawn from one sample of a study of blood T cell repertoires in COVID-19. The table came from immunoSEQ multiplex PCR; TCRdb's copy has only in-frame clones and leaves some out. The sample has a few hundred thousand clones; approximately 86% are singletons. Sequences were obtained from peripheral blood. The source is a man aged 25 to 40 with active or convalescent COVID-19. The CDR3 runs from the conserved cysteine through the conserved F or W. Fields, in order: D gene, J gene, clone size, V gene, CDR3 DNA, CDR3 protein. A D gene is named only where the DNA matches it firmly. Expanded clones are given a class, and other clones once, few, many or no size at all.

>TRBD1|TRBJ2-7|few|TRBV30
TGTGCCTGGAGTACGGGACAGGGAAGGAAAAGCTACGAGCAGTACTTC
CAWSTGQGRKSYEQYF
>-|TRBJ2-1|-|TRBV7-2
TGTGCCAGCAGCTTAGACCCCAGTCCCAATGAGCAGTTCTTC
CASSLDPSPNEQFF
>-|TRBJ1-2|-|TRBV27
TGTGCCAGCAGTTTACTCCACGGACAGTACGATGGCTACACCTTC
CASSLLHGQYDGYTF
>-|TRBJ1-2|-|TRBV10-3
TGTGCCATCAGTGAAGCGGGGTCGAACTACTATGGCTACACCTTC
CAISEAGSNYYGYTF
>-|TRBJ2-2|-|TRBV19
TGTGCCAGTCAAAAGTGGGGCAGGGGAACCTCGAACACCGGGGAGCTGTTTTTT
CASQKWGRGTSNTGELFF
>TRBD2|TRBJ2-7|-|TRBV7-8
TGTGCCAGCAGCTCTAGCGGGGCCTCCTACGAGCAGTACTTC
CASSSSGASYEQYF
>-|TRBJ2-1|few|TRBV6-6
TGTGCCAGCAGTATATACAATGAGCAGTTCTTC
CASSIYNEQFF
>TRBD1|TRBJ2-6|-|TRBV10-3
TGTGCCATCAGCGCTTCGACATGGACAGGGGATCCTGGGGCCAACGTCCTGACTTTC
CAISASTWTGDPGANVLTF
>TRBD1|TRBJ1-2|-|TRBV6-1
TGTGCCAGCAGTGACAGGGGGCTCGGCTATGGCTACACCTTC
CASSDRGLGYGYTF
>TRBD1|TRBJ1-1|-|TRBV2
TGTGCCAGCTTTTTCCAGGGGGGTTCCACTGAAGCTTTCTTT
CASFFQGGSTEAFF
>-|TRBJ1-1|-|TRBV4-1
TGCGCCAGCAGCCAAGCTGCGTTCATGAACACTGAAGCTTTCTTT
CASSQAAFMNTEAFF
>TRBD1|TRBJ2-7|-|TRBV18
TGTGCCAGCTCACCGAATATAAACGGACAGGGAACCTACGAGCAGTACTTC
CASSPNINGQGTYEQYF
>-|TRBJ1-2|-|TRBV18
TGTGCCAGCGCACCAACGTCTAAGAATCAACAGGAAACACGGCAGGACTATGGCTACACCTTC
CASAPTSKNQQETRQDYGYTF
>-|TRBJ2-7|-|TRBV27
TGTGCCAGCTGGACAGGGAGGGGTCACTACGAGCAGTACTTC
CASWTGRGHYEQYF
>-|TRBJ1-1|-|TRBV6-1
TGTGCCAGCAGTGAAGTACAGCTTCTTGAAGCTTTCTTT
CASSEVQLLEAFF
>TRBD1|TRBJ1-1|-|TRBV5-4
TGTGCCAGCAGCTTCCGACAGGGGTCTGCTGAAGCTTTCTTT
CASSFRQGSAEAFF
>-|TRBJ2-7|-|TRBV27
TGTGCCAGCCGCACCTTCAGGGGTAAAGACTCCTACGAGCAGTACTTC
CASRTFRGKDSYEQYF
>-|TRBJ1-4|-|TRBV7-8
TGTGCCAGCAGCTTACCGGGAGCAACTAATGAAAAACTGTTTTTT
CASSLPGATNEKLFF
>TRBD1|TRBJ1-2|-|TRBV7-9
TGTGCCAGCAGACTACCGGGACAGGGAGCCTATGGCTACACCTTC
CASRLPGQGAYGYTF
>-|TRBJ1-2|-|TRBV6-5
TGTGCCAGCATAAAGGCAGGGGAATTAGGTGGCTACACCTTC
CASIKAGELGGYTF
>-|TRBJ1-2|few|TRBV4-3
TGCGCCAGCAGCCAAGCTACGGAGCCAGGCTACACCTTC
CASSQATEPGYTF
>-|TRBJ2-3|-|TRBV7-2
TGTGCCAGCGGCCCCTCGGTGGCGGGACTCACAGATACGCAGTATTTT
CASGPSVAGLTDTQYF
>TRBD1|TRBJ2-1|-|TRBV29-1
TGCAGCTCGGTTAGGGGGCCTAACAATGAGCAGTTCTTC
CSSVRGPNNEQFF
>TRBD1|TRBJ1-1|once|TRBV13
TGTGCCAGCAGCCGCCGGGGACAGCGGGTGAACACTGAAGCTTTCTTT
CASSRRGQRVNTEAFF
>-|TRBJ1-2|-|TRBV7-3
TGTGCCAGCAGCTTAGGTGGTGGAGGGAACTATGGCTACACCTTC
CASSLGGGGNYGYTF
>-|TRBJ1-2|-|TRBV19
TGTGCCAGTAGTACCACGATTGACACTTATGGCTACACCTTC
CASSTTIDTYGYTF
>-|TRBJ2-7|-|TRBV7-9
TGTGCCAGCAGCTTTTATCTCCAGATCGAGCAGTACTTC
CASSFYLQIEQYF
>TRBD1|TRBJ2-2|-|TRBV5-1
TGCGCCAGCAGCTCAACCGGGACAGGGTTTTTGAACACCGGGGAGCTGTTTTTT
CASSSTGTGFLNTGELFF
>-|TRBJ2-7|-|TRBV3-1/TRBV3-2
TGTGCCAGCAGCCGGGGACACCCAACCTACGAGCAGTACTTC
CASSRGHPTYEQYF
>TRBD1|TRBJ1-1|-|TRBV29-1
TGCAGCGTTGCCACAGGGGGAGTAACTGAAGCTTTCTTT
CSVATGGVTEAFF
>-|TRBJ1-3|once|TRBV11-2
TGTGCCAGCAGCTTAAGCGGGGGTACAGGGCTTGGAAACACCATATATTTT
CASSLSGGTGLGNTIYF